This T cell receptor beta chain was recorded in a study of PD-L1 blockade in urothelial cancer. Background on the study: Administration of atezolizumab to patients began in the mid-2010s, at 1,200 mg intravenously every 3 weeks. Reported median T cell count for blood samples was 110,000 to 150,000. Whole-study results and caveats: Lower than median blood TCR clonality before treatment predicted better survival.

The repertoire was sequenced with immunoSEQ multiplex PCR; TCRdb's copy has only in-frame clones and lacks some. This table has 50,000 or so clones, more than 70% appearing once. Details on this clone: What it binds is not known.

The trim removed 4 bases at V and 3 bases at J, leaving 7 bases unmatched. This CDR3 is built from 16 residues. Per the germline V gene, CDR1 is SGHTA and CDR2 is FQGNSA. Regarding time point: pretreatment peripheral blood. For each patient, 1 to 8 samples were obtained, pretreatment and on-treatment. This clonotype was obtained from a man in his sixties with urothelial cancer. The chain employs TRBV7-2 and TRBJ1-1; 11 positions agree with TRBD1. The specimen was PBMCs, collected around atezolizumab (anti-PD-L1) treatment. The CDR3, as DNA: TGTGCCAGCAGCTCACTCGGGACAGGGGGATACACTGAAGCTTTCTTT. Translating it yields CASSSLGTGGYTEAFF.